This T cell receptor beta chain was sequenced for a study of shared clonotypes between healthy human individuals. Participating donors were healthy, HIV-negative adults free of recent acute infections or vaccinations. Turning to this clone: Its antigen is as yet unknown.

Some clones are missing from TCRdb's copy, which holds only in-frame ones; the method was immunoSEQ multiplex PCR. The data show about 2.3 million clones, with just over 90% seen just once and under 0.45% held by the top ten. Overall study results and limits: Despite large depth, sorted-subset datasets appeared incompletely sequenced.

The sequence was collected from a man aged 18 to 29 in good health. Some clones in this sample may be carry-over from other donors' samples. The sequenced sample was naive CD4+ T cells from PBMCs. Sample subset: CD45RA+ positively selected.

The CDR3: CASSFGTGNSNQPQHF. CDR3 bases: TGTGCCAGCAGTTTCGGGACAGGGAATAGCAATCAGCCCCAGCATTTT. The chain couples TRBV7-9 to TRBJ1-5; 9 bases are shared with TRBD1. Germline CDR1 reads SEHNR; CDR2 reads FQNEAQ (reference sequence). V dropped 6 bases and J dropped 0; count of bases not matched to a gene: 6. The CDR3 has 16 amino acids. The full variable domain, its missing parts supplied by reference TRBV7-9 and TRBJ1-5, is DTGVSQNPRHKITKRGQNVTFRCDPISEHNRLYWYRQTLGQGPEFLTYFQNEAQLEKSRLLSDRFSAERPKGSFSTLEIQRTEQGDSAMYLCASSFGTGNSNQPQHFGDGTRLSIL.